This passage covers 23 T cell receptor beta chains from one sample sequenced in a study of blood T cell repertoires in COVID-19. The assay was immunoSEQ multiplex PCR, and TCRdb's table has in-frame clones only and misses some. The sample has 250,000 to 350,000 clones; about nine tenths are singletons. The sequenced material came from PBMCs or T cells enriched from blood (not recorded which). The receptor source for this set is a man between 60 and 75 years old who had recovered from COVID-19.

This chain joins TRBV5-1 and TRBJ1-2; D is unclear. The CDR3 loop spans 14 amino acids. Germline V CDR1 and CDR2: SGHRS, YFSETQ. V shed 7 bases and J shed 7 bases, with 20 bases lying between them. The DNA of the CDR3 is TGCGCCAGCGCCATTCCCGGAGGGTCTATTGGCTACACCTTC. Amino acids: CASAIPGGSIGYTF.

The chain joins TRBV6-1 to TRBJ2-7; 15 bases match TRBD2. This CDR3 is 17 amino acids long. Germline V gene sequence: CDR1 MNHNS, CDR2 SASEGT. Trimming at V came to 4 bases and at J to 6 bases, leaving 10 bases not matched to a gene. This CDR3 reads CASSVGGLAGGGSEQYF. CDR3 in DNA: TGTGCCAGCAGTGTAGGTGGACTAGCGGGAGGGGGGAGCGAGCAGTACTTC.

The chain joins TRBV19 to TRBJ1-5; D is perhaps TRBD1 (5 bases). Looked up from germline, CDR1 is LNHDA and CDR2 is SQIVND (reference sequence). CDR3 length equals 18 residues. Trimming took 0 bases from V and 0 from J, leaving 15 bases between them. Here the CDR3 DNA reads TGTGCCAGTAGTATAGACCCCCCGACAGCAACTAGCAATCAGCCCCAGCATTTT. Protein product: CASSIDPPTATSNQPQHF.

The J gene is TRBJ1-4, the V gene TRBV7-2; D is unresolved. Germline values: CDR1 SGHTA, CDR2 FQGNSA. Trimming took 1 base from V and 8 from J, leaving 11 bases between them. The CDR3 is 14 amino acids. CDR3 loop: CASSLVGGKEKLFF. For the CDR3, the DNA is TGTGCCAGCAGCTTAGTGGGAGGGAAGGAAAAACTGTTTTTT.

This clone has only one observation. The chain carries TRBV11-2 and TRBJ1-6; D might be TRBD1 (6 bases). V was pared by 1 base and J by 7 bases, with 11 bases between. Germline CDR1 reads SGHAT; CDR2 reads FQNNGV. The CDR3 extends over 15 amino acids. CDR3 bases: TGTGCCAGCAGCTTAGTTGTAGGGACAAATTCACCCCTCCACTTT. Residues: CASSLVVGTNSPLHF.

V gene TRBV6-1 combines with J gene TRBJ2-7; D is undetermined. CDR3 size: 11 residues. Germline V gene lookup returns CDR1 MNHNS and CDR2 SASEGT. Trimming took off 3 bases at V and 5 bases at J, with 5 bases between the two ends. This chain's CDR3 is CASSDLDEQYF. CDR3 DNA: TGTGCCAGCAGTGATCTCGACGAGCAGTACTTC.

The chain couples TRBV12-3 or TRBV12-4 to TRBJ1-1; unclear D gene. Trimming removed 10 bases at V and 8 bases at J, with 11 bases between. CDR3 size: 10 residues. CDR3: CAISGPEAFF. CDR3 DNA: TGTGCCATCTCAGGTCCAGAAGCTTTCTTT.

This chain joins TRBV5-8 and TRBJ1-2; perhaps TRBD1 as D (5 bases). From germline, CDR1 is SGHTS and CDR2 YDEGEE. The CDR3 consists of 14 residues. With 2 bases removed from V and 3 bases from J, the gap between germline ends came to 11 bases. CDR3 nucleotides: TGTGCCAGCAGCTTTTCCGGGGGACACTATGGCTACACCTTC. It is translated as CASSFSGGHYGYTF.

This rearrangement joins TRBV11-2 to TRBJ1-3; D call uncertain. Per the germline V gene, CDR1 is SGHAT and CDR2 is FQNNGV. Trimming shortened V by 4 bases and J by 2 bases, and 12 bases separated the two germline ends. This CDR3 has 15 residues. The CDR3 nucleotides read TGTGCCAGCAGCTCCTCGGTTGTCGCTGGAAACACCATATATTTT. Its translation is CASSSSVVAGNTIYF.

The chain links TRBV5-1 to TRBJ2-3; 10 nucleotides agree with TRBD2. The V segment lost 2 bases and the J segment 4 bases; nucleotides outside the gene matches: 1. The germline CDR1 and CDR2 sequences are SGHRS and YFSETQ. This CDR3 comprises 14 residues. CDR3 residues: CASSLGTSADTQYF. The CDR3, as DNA: TGCGCCAGCAGCTTAGGGACTAGCGCAGATACGCAGTATTTT.

CDR3 sequence reads: CASSPLDNEQFF. CDR3 DNA sequence: TGCGCCAGCAGCCCTTTAGACAATGAGCAGTTCTTC. This chain connects TRBV5-1 to TRBJ2-1; no firm D call. The CDR3 has 12 amino acids. Trimming shortened V by 4 bases and J by 5 bases, and 7 bases separated the two germline ends. The germline V gene has CDR1 SGHRS and CDR2 YFSETQ.

V usage is TRBV5-1 and J usage is TRBJ2-4, with D unclear. The CDR3 sequence is 13 residues long. V lost 0 bases, J lost 8 bases, and 9 bases lay in between. The V gene's germline CDR1 is SGHRS and CDR2 YFSETQ. The DNA for the CDR3 is TGCGCCAGCAGCTTGGACGGGTGGGACATTCAGTACTTC. This sequence encodes CASSLDGWDIQYF.

V gene TRBV7-9 combines with J gene TRBJ1-4; unclear D gene. V lost 0 bases, J lost 7 bases, and 12 bases lay in between. Germline lookup yields CDR1 SEHNR and CDR2 FQNEAQ (reference sequence). The CDR3 totals 15 residues. The CDR3 coding sequence is TGTGCCAGCAGCTTAGCTGAGGTGTTGGCTGAAAAACTGTTTTTT. Translation gives CASSLAEVLAEKLFF.

The rearrangement uses TRBV27 and TRBJ2-7, with 8 bases identical to TRBD2. The CDR3 is 13 amino acids. V shed 3 bases, J shed 3 bases, and the junction held 1 base outside the gene matches. Germline CDR1 and CDR2: MNHEY and SMNVEV (reference sequence). The CDR3 here is CASSLGLVYEQYF. For the CDR3, the DNA is TGTGCCAGCAGTTTGGGACTAGTCTACGAGCAGTACTTC.

The chain uses TRBV7-2 and TRBJ1-1; D ambiguous. The CDR3 has 15 amino acids. The V end was cut by 5 bases, the J end by 0 bases, with 13 bases between. Germline loops: CDR1 SGHTA, CDR2 FQGNSA. The CDR3 reads CASSLDGSLNTEAFF. As DNA, the CDR3 is TGTGCCAGCAGCCTAGACGGGAGTTTGAACACTGAAGCTTTCTTT.

This chain connects TRBV6-1 to TRBJ2-1, with D tentatively TRBD1 (6 bases). There are 15 residues in the CDR3. Deletions cut 2 bases from V and 4 bases from J, with 12 bases between. Looked up from germline, CDR1 is MNHNS and CDR2 is SASEGT. Here the CDR3 DNA reads TGTGCCAGCAGTGAAACCCCCGACAGGTACAATGAGCAGTTCTTC. This gives the protein CASSETPDRYNEQFF.

The V and J genes are TRBV5-4 and TRBJ2-1; TRBD2 aligns across 11 bases. Germline lookup yields CDR1 SGHNT and CDR2 YYREEE (reference sequence). J gave up 2 bases and V 5 bases, and 3 bases lay outside the gene matches. The CDR3 runs 15 residues. The CDR3 DNA follows: TGTGCCAGCAGATTTAGCGGGGGGGCCTACAATGAGCAGTTCTTC. This gives the protein CASRFSGGAYNEQFF.

V is TRBV4-2 and J is TRBJ2-1; TRBD1 matches at 7 bases. Germline CDR1 is LGHNA and CDR2 is YNFKEQ. The CDR3 is 17 amino acids. J lost 6 bases, V lost 0 bases, and 11 bases had no gene match. The CDR3 DNA sequence: TGTGCCAGCAGCCAAGAGAAGGGGGCCACTCCCCGCAATGAGCAGTTCTTC. Protein product: CASSQEKGATPRNEQFF.

This clone was recorded only once. CDR3 loop: CARSLRHLNTEAFF. The CDR3 DNA reads as TGTGCCAGAAGCCTAAGACACCTGAACACTGAAGCTTTCTTT. The genes are TRBV7-5 and TRBJ1-1; the table's D call TRBD1 went unverified against the DNA. TRBV7-5 is an annotated pseudogene. The CDR3 is 14 amino acids.

The chain joins TRBV11-1 to TRBJ1-1, with TRBD1 as a possible D gene (5 bases). Germline CDR1 is SGHAT and CDR2 is FQDESV (reference sequence). The V end was cut by 5 bases, the J end by 11 bases, with 24 bases between. This CDR3 comprises 15 residues. CDR3 protein: CASSPGARHGDWAFF. The CDR3 bases are TGTGCCAGCAGCCCCGGAGCCAGGCACGGGGACTGGGCTTTCTTT.

This chain connects TRBV27 to TRBJ2-1; perhaps TRBD1 as D (5 bases). Germline CDR1 MNHEY, CDR2 SMNVEV (reference sequence). V lost 2 bases and J 8 bases, leaving 7 bases between the germline ends. This CDR3 has 12 residues. CDR3 amino acids: CASSLRGYEQFF. DNA of the CDR3: TGTGCCAGCAGTTTAAGGGGCTATGAGCAGTTCTTC.

The chain uses TRBV18 and TRBJ1-1; TRBD1 matches 7 bases. The V gene end was trimmed by 3 bases and the J gene end by 7 bases; junction bases not matched to a gene: 11. CDR1 is KGHSH and CDR2 is LQKENI in the germline V gene. This CDR3 has 15 amino acids. Here the CDR3 reads CASSPTGVRTSEAFF. CDR3 DNA sequence: TGTGCCAGCTCACCCACAGGGGTCAGAACGAGTGAAGCTTTCTTT.

The V call is TRBV7-9, the J call TRBJ2-7; D possibly corresponds to TRBD1 (5 bases). Germline V gene sequence: CDR1 SEHNR, CDR2 FQNEAQ (reference sequence). The V and J ends lost 3 bases and 0 bases respectively, with 18 bases between them. The CDR3 consists of 17 residues. CDR3 sequence: CASSFRPDRTNSYEQYF. The CDR3 DNA follows: TGTGCCAGCAGCTTTAGGCCAGATCGGACAAACTCCTACGAGCAGTACTTC.